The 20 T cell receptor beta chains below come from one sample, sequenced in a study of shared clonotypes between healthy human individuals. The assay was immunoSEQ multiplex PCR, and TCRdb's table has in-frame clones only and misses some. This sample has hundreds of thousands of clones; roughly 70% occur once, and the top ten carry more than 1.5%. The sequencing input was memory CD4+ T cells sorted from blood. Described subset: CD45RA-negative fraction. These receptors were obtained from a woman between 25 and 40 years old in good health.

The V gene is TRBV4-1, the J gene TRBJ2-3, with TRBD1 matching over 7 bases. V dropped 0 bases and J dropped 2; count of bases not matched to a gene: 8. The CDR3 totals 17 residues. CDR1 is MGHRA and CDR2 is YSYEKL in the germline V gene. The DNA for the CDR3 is TGCGCCAGCAGCCAAGATAGGGAGACAGGGCTCACAGATACGCAGTATTTT. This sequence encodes CASSQDRETGLTDTQYF.

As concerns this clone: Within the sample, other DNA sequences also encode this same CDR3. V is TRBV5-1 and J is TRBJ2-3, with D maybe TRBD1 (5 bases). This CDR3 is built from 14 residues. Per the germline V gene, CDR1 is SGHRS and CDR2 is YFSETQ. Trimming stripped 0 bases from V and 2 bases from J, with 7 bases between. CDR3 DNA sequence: TGCGCCAGCAGCTTGGGGACACTCACAGATACGCAGTATTTT. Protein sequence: CASSLGTLTDTQYF.

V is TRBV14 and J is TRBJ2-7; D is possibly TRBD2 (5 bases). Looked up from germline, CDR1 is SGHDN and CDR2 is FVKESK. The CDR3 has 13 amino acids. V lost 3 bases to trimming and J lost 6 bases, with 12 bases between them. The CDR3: CASSQNLEVEQYF. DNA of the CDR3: TGTGCCAGCAGCCAGAACCTGGAGGTCGAGCAGTACTTC.

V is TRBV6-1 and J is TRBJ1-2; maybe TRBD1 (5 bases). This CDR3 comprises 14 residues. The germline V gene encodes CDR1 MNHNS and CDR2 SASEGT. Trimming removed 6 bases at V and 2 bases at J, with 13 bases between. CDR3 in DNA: TGTGCCAGCAGAGACAGCTTATTCAACTATGGCTACACCTTC. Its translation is CASRDSLFNYGYTF.

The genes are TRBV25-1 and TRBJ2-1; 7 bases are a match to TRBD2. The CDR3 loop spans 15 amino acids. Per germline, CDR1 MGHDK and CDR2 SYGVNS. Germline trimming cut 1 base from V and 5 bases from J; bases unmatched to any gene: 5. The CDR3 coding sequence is TGTGCCAGCAGTGAATTTGAGGGAGGGGACAATGAGCAGTTCTTC. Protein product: CASSEFEGGDNEQFF.

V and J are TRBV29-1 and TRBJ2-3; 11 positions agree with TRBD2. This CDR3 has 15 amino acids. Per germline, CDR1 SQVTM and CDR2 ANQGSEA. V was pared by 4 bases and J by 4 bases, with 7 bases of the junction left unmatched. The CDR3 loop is CSVALAGGRADTQYF. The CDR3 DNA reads TGCAGCGTTGCTCTAGCGGGAGGTCGCGCAGATACGCAGTATTTT.

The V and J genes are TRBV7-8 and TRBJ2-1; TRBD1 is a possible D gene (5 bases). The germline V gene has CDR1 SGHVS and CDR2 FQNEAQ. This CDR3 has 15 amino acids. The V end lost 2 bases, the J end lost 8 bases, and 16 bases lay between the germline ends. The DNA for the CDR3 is TGTGCCAGCAGCTTATGGGGCTCCCCCAGCGATGAGCAGTTCTTC. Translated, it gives CASSLWGSPSDEQFF.

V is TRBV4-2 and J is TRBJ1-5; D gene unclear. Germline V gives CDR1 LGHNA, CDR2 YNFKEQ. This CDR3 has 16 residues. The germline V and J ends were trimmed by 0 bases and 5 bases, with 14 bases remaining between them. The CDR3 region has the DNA TGTGCCAGCAGCCAAGAGCTTGACGCATACTATCAGCCCCAGCATTTT. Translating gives CASSQELDAYYQPQHF.

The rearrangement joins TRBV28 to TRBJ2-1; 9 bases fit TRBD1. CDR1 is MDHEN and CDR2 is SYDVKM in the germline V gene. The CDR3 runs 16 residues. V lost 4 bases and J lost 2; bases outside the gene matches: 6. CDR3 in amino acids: CASSSPGTGTYNEQFF. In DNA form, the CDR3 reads TGTGCCAGCAGTTCGCCAGGGACAGGGACCTACAATGAGCAGTTCTTC.

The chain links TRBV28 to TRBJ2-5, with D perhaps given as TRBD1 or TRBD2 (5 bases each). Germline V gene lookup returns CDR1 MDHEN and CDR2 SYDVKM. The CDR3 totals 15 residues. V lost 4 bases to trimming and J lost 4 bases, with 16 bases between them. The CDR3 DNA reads TGTGCCAGCAGTTCCGGGGACCCCGTCGGAGAGACCCAGTACTTC. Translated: CASSSGDPVGETQYF.

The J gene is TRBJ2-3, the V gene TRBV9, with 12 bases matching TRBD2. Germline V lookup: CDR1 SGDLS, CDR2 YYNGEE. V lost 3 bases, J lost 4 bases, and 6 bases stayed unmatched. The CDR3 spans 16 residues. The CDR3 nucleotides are TGTGCCAGCAGCGACTACGGGACTAGCGGGCCAGATACGCAGTATTTT. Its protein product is CASSDYGTSGPDTQYF.

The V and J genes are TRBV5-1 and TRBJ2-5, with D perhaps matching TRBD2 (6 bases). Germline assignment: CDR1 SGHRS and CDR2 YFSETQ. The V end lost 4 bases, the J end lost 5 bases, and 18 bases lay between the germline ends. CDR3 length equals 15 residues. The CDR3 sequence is CASSPRLASGETQYF. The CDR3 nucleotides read TGCGCCAGCAGCCCCCGGCTAGCGTCGGGCGAGACCCAGTACTTC. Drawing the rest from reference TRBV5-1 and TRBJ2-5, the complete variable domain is KAGVTQTPRYLIKTRGQQVTLSCSPISGHRSVSWYQQTPGQGLQFLFEYFSETQRNKGNFPGRFSGRQFSNSRSEMNVSTLELGDSALYLCASSPRLASGETQYFGPGTRLLVL.

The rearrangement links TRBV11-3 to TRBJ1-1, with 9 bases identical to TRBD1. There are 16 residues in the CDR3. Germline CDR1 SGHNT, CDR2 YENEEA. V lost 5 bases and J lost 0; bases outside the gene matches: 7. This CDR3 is CASSKGQGEMNTEAFF. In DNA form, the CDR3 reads TGTGCCAGCAGCAAGGGACAGGGCGAAATGAACACTGAAGCTTTCTTT.

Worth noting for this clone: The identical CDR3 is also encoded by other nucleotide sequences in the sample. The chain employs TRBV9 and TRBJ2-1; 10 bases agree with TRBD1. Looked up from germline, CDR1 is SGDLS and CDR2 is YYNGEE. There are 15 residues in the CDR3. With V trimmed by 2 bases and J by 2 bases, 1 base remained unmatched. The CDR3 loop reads CASSVGTGAYNEQFF. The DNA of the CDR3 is TGTGCCAGCAGCGTTGGGACAGGGGCCTACAATGAGCAGTTCTTC.

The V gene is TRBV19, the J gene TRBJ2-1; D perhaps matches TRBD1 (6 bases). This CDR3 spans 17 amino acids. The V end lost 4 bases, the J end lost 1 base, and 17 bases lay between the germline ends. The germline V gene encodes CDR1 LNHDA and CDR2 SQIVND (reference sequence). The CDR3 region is CASSTPDSKGSYNEQFF. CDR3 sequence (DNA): TGTGCCAGTAGTACACCGGACAGTAAGGGATCCTACAATGAGCAGTTCTTC.

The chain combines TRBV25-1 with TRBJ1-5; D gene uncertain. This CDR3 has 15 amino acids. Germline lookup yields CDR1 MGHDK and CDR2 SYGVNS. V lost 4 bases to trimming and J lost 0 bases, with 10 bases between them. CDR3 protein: CASSASGVSNQPQHF. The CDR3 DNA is TGTGCCAGCAGTGCGTCCGGAGTTAGCAATCAGCCCCAGCATTTT. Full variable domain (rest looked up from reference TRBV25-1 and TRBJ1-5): EADIYQTPRYLVIGTGKKITLECSQTMGHDKMYWYQQDPGMELHLIHYSYGVNSTEKGDLSSESTVSRIRTEHFPLTLESARPSHTSQYLCASSASGVSNQPQHFGDGTRLSIL.

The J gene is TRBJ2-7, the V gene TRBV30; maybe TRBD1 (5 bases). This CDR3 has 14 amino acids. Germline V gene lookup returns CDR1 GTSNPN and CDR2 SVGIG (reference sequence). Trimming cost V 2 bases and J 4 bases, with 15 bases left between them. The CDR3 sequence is CAWSRQPQGYEQYF. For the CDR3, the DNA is TGTGCCTGGAGTCGACAGCCCCAAGGGTACGAGCAGTACTTC.

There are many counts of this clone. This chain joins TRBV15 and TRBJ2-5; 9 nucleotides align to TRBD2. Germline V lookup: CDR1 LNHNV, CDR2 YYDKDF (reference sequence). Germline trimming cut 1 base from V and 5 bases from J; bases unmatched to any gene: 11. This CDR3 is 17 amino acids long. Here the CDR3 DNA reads TGTGCCACCAGCAGAGCGGTAGCGGGAGCTGGTCGGGAGACCCAGTACTTC. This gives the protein CATSRAVAGAGRETQYF.

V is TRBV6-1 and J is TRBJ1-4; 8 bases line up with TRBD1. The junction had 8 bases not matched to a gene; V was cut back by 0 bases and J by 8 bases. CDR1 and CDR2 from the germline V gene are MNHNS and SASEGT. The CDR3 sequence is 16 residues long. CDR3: CASSEAFQGAREKLFF. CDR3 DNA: TGTGCCAGCAGTGAAGCATTCCAGGGGGCGAGGGAAAAACTGTTTTTT.

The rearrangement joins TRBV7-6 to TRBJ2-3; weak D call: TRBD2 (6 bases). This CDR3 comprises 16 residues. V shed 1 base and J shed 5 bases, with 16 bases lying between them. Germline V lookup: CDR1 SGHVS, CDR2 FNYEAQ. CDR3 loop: CASSLESLGGGDTQYF. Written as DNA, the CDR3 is TGTGCCAGCAGCTTAGAATCCTTGGGGGGAGGAGATACGCAGTATTTT. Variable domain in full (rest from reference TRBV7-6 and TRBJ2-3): GAGVSQSPRYKVTKRGQDVALRCDPISGHVSLYWYRQALGQGPEFLTYFNYEAQQDKSGLPNDRFSAERPEGSISTLTIQRTEQRDSAMYRCASSLESLGGGDTQYFGPGTRLTVL.